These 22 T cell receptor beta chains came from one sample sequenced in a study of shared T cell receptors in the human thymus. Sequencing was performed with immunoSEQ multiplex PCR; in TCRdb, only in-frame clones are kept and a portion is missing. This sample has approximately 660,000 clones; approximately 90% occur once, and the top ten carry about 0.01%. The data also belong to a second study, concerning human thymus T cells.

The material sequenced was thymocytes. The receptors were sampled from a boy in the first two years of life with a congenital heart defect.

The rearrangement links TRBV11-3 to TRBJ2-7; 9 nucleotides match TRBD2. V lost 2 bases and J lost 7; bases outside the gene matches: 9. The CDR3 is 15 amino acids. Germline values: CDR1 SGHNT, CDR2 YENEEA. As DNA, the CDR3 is TGTGCCAGCAGCTTAAACGCGGGAGGGGGCCGTGAGCAGTACTTC. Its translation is CASSLNAGGGREQYF.

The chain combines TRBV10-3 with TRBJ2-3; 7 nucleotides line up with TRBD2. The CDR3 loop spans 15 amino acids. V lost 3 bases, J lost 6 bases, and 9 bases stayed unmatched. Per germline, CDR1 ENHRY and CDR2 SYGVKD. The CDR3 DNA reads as TGTGCCATCAGTGATGGGAGGGCCCTTTCGGATACGCAGTATTTT. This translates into CAISDGRALSDTQYF.

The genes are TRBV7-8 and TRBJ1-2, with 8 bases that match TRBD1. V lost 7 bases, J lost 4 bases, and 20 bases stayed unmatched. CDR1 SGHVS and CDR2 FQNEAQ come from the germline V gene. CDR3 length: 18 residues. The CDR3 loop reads CASTPDGKGQAPFYGYTF. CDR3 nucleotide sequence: TGTGCCAGCACCCCCGACGGGAAGGGACAGGCACCCTTCTATGGCTACACCTTC.

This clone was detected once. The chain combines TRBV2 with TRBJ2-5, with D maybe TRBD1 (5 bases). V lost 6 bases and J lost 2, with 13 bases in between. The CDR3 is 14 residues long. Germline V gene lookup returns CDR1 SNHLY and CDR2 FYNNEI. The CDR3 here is CASRQGSAQETQYF. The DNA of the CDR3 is TGTGCCAGCAGGCAGGGTAGTGCACAAGAGACCCAGTACTTC.

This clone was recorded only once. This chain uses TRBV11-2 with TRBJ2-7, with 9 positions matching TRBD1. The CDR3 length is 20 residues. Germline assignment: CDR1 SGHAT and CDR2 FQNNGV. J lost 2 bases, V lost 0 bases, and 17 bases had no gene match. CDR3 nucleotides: TGTGCCAGCAGCTTAGATCCGTGGGACAGGGTTATGGGATCCGCCTACGAGCAGTACTTC. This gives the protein CASSLDPWDRVMGSAYEQYF.

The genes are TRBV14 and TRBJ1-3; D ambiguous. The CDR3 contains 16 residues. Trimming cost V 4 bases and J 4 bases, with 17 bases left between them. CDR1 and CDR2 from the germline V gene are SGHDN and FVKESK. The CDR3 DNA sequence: TGTGCCAGCAGCCTACTCGACAAGGCTGGGGGAAACACCATATATTTT. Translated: CASSLLDKAGGNTIYF.

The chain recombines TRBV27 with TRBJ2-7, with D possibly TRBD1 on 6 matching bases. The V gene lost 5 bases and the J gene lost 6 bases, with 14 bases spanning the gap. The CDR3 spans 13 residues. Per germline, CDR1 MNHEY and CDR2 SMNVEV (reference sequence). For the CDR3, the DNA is TGTGCCAGCAGTCCCACAGGGTGGAGCGAGCAGTACTTC. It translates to CASSPTGWSEQYF.

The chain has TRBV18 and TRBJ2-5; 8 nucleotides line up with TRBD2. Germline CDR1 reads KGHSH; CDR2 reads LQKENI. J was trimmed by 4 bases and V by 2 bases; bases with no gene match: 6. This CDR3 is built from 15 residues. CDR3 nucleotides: TGTGCCAGCTCACCAAGGGCGGGAGGCGGAGAGACCCAGTACTTC. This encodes CASSPRAGGGETQYF.

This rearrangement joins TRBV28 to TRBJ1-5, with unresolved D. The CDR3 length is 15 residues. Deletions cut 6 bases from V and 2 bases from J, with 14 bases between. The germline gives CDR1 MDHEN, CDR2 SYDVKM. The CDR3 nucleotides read TGTGCCAGCAGGGCCATGGAGTTGGGCAATCAGCCCCAGCATTTT. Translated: CASRAMELGNQPQHF.

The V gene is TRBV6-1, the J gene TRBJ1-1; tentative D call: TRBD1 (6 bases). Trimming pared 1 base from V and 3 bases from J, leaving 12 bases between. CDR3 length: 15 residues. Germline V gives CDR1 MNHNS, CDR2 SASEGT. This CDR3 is CASSEGDRLDTEAFF. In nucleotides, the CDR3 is TGTGCCAGCAGTGAAGGTGACAGGTTGGACACTGAAGCTTTCTTT.

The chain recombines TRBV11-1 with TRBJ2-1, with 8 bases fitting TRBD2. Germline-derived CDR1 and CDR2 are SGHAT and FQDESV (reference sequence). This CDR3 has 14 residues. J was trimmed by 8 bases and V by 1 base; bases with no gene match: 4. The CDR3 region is CASSLGGRSDEQFF. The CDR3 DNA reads TGTGCCAGCAGCTTAGGCGGGAGGAGCGATGAGCAGTTCTTC.

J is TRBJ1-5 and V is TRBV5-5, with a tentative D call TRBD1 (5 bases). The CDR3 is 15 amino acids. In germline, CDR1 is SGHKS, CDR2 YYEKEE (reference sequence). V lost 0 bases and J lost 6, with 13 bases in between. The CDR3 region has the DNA TGTGCCAGCAGCTTGGATGACAGTCTTCTTCAGCCCCAGCATTTT. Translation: CASSLDDSLLQPQHF.

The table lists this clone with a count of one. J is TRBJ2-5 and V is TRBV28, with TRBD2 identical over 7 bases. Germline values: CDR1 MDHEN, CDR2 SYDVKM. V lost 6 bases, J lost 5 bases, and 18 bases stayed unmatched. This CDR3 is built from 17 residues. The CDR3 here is CASSLRGFGGLMETQYF. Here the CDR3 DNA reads TGTGCCAGCAGCCTTAGGGGTTTTGGGGGACTAATGGAGACCCAGTACTTC.

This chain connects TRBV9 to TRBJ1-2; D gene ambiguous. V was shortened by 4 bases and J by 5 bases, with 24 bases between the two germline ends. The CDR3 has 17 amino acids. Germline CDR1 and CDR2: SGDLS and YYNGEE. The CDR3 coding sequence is TGTGCCAGCAGCCCCCCAGCGGCGCACGAAGTGGAGTATGGCTACACCTTC. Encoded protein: CASSPPAAHEVEYGYTF. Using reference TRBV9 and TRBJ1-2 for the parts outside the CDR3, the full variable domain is DSGVTQTPKHLITATGQRVTLRCSPRSGDLSVYWYQQSLDQGLQFLIQYYNGEERAKGNILERFSAQQFPDLHSELNLSSLELGDSALYFCASSPPAAHEVEYGYTFGSGTRLTVV.

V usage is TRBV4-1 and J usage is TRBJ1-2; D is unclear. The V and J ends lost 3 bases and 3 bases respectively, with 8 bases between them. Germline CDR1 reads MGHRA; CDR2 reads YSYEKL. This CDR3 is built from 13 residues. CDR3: CASSQMQDYGYTF. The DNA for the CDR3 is TGCGCCAGCAGCCAGATGCAGGACTATGGCTACACCTTC.

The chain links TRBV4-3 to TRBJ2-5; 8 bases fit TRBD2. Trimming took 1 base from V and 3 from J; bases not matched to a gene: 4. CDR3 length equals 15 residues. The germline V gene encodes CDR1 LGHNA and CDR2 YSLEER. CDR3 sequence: CASSQANGGEETQYF. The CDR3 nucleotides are TGCGCCAGCAGCCAAGCCAACGGGGGGGAAGAGACCCAGTACTTC.

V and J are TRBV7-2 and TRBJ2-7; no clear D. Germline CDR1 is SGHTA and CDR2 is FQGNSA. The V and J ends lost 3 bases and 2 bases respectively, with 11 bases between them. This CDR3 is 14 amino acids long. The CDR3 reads CASSFQAAPYEQYF. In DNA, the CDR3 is TGTGCCAGCAGCTTTCAGGCAGCCCCCTACGAGCAGTACTTC.

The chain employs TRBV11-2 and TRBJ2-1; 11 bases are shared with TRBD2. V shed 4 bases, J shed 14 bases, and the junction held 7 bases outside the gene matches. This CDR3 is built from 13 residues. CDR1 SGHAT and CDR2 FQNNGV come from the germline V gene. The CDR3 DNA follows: TGTGCCAGCAGCTCCGAGGGACTAGCGGTTAAGTTCTTC. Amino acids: CASSSEGLAVKFF.

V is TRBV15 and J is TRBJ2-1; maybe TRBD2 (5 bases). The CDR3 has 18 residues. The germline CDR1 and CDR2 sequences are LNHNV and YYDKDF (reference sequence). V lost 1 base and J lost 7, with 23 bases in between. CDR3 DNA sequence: TGTGCCACCAGCAGAGCGGGCGACGGGGTTCGGACGTTAAATGAGCAGTTCTTC. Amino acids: CATSRAGDGVRTLNEQFF.

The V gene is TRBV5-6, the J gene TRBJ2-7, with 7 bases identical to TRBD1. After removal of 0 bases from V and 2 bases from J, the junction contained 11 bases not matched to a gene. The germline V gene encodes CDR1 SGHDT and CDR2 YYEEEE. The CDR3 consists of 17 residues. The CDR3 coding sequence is TGTGCCAGCAGCTTGGCCTTGTCGAGGACAGGACCCTACGAGCAGTACTTC. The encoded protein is CASSLALSRTGPYEQYF.

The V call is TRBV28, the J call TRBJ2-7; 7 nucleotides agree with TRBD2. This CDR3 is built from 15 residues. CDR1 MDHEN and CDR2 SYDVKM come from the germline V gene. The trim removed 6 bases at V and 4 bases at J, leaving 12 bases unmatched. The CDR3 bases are TGTGCCAGCAGAATTACGGGGGAGGGCCCATACGAGCAGTACTTC. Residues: CASRITGEGPYEQYF.

The CDR3 here is CASSLRQGEKLFF. CDR3 sequence (DNA): TGTGCCAGCAGCTTGCGTCAGGGGGAAAAACTGTTTTTT. The rearrangement links TRBV5-6 to TRBJ1-4; a weak D match, TRBD1 (6 bases). The germline gives CDR1 SGHDT, CDR2 YYEEEE. V was cut by 1 base and J by 8 bases, with 9 bases left in between. CDR3 length: 13 residues. Variable domain in full (rest from reference TRBV5-6 and TRBJ1-4): DAGVTQSPTHLIKTRGQQVTLRCSPKSGHDTVSWYQQALGQGPQFIFQYYEEEERQRGNFPDRFSGHQFPNYSSELNVNALLLGDSALYLCASSLRQGEKLFFGSGTQLSVL.